The 9 T cell receptor beta chains given below trace back to one sample, sequenced in a study of cytomegalovirus exposure and HLA in healthy donors. Sequencing was performed with immunoSEQ multiplex PCR; in TCRdb, only in-frame clones are kept and a portion is missing. The data hold under 200,000 clones, with 70% to 90% observed a single time. The sequencing sample was made of PBMCs. These receptors were collected from a woman under 30 in good health and CMV-seronegative.

The chain combines TRBV6-6 with TRBJ2-1; 10 bases align to TRBD2. The V gene's germline CDR1 is MNHNY and CDR2 SVGAGI (reference sequence). V lost 6 bases and J lost 5; bases outside the gene matches: 10. The CDR3 totals 16 residues. The CDR3 is CASSPSLAGGNNEQFF. As DNA, the CDR3 is TGTGCCAGCAGCCCCTCTTTAGCGGGAGGTAACAATGAGCAGTTCTTC.

This sequence joins TRBV10-3 and TRBJ2-3, with TRBD1 matching 8 bases. In germline, CDR1 is ENHRY, CDR2 SYGVKD. This CDR3 spans 16 amino acids. J was trimmed by 6 bases and V by 0 bases; bases with no gene match: 8. The CDR3 DNA is TGTGCCATCAGTGAGTCGACGTCAGGGGGCCGGGATACGCAGTATTTT. It translates to CAISESTSGGRDTQYF.

The table lists this clone with a count of one. The chain recombines TRBV18 with TRBJ2-2; no firm D call. CDR3 length: 16 residues. The V and J ends lost 3 bases and 0 bases respectively, with 11 bases between them. The germline gives CDR1 KGHSH, CDR2 LQKENI. CDR3 sequence (DNA): TGTGCCAGCTCACCCTGGAGTAAGTCGAACACCGGGGAGCTGTTTTTT. As protein: CASSPWSKSNTGELFF.

This chain joins TRBV30 and TRBJ1-1, with a possible D match to TRBD1 (5 bases). The CDR3 runs 13 residues. Germline V gene sequence: CDR1 GTSNPN, CDR2 SVGIG (reference sequence). Trimming removed 0 bases from V and 11 bases from J, with 16 bases in between. CDR3 residues: CAWSVKSGLPAFF. The CDR3 DNA reads as TGTGCCTGGAGTGTTAAGTCAGGGCTGCCGGCTTTCTTT.

This chain joins TRBV29-1 and TRBJ2-7; 7 bases agree with TRBD2. The CDR3 contains 14 residues. The germline gives CDR1 SQVTM, CDR2 ANQGSEA. V lost 4 bases and J lost 3; bases outside the gene matches: 9. The CDR3 sequence: CSVVGGTSDYEQYF. CDR3 nucleotides: TGCAGCGTTGTCGGGGGGACGAGTGACTACGAGCAGTACTTC.

The chain links TRBV10-2 to TRBJ1-3; maybe TRBD1 (5 bases). Trimming stripped 6 bases from V and 4 bases from J, with 19 bases between. This CDR3 spans 16 amino acids. The germline gives CDR1 WSHSY, CDR2 SAAADI. The CDR3, as DNA: TGCGCCAGCAGCGACTATGTGGGGGGTTCCGGAAACACCATATATTTT. Its translation is CASSDYVGGSGNTIYF.

The chain links TRBV28 to TRBJ2-2, with 7 nucleotides matching TRBD1. CDR1 is MDHEN, CDR2 SYDVKM, per germline. V shed 6 bases, J shed 1 base, and the junction held 8 bases outside the gene matches. This CDR3 contains 16 residues. As DNA, the CDR3 is TGTGCCAGCAGCGACCCCCGGGACAGGAACACCGGGGAGCTGTTTTTT. Protein sequence: CASSDPRDRNTGELFF.

The chain employs TRBV7-8 and TRBJ2-7; 10 nucleotides line up with TRBD1. CDR1 SGHVS and CDR2 FQNEAQ come from the germline V gene. The V segment lost 6 bases and the J segment 2 bases; nucleotides outside the gene matches: 4. The CDR3 has 14 residues. The CDR3 DNA reads as TGTGCCAGCAGTAGACAGGGGGCTGCCTACGAGCAGTACTTC. Its protein is CASSRQGAAYEQYF.

The V gene is TRBV27, the J gene TRBJ2-1; 11 nucleotides line up with TRBD2. The CDR3 runs to 15 residues. From germline, CDR1 is MNHEY and CDR2 SMNVEV (reference sequence). V lost 3 bases, J lost 6 bases, and 4 bases stayed unmatched. The CDR3 protein is CASSLRLAGINEQFF. The CDR3 coding sequence is TGTGCCAGCAGTTTGAGACTAGCGGGGATCAATGAGCAGTTCTTC.